Shown below are 22 T cell receptor beta chains from a single sample sequenced in a study of T cell repertoires in cytomegalovirus infection. TCRdb called the reads again in MiXCR, with one record for every CDR3 protein. The sample has hundreds of thousands of distinct CDR3 sequences, around 10% seen once. Sequenced input: PBMCs. These receptors originate from a human donor in good health (CMV status not recorded). Some clones in this sample may be carry-over from other donors' samples.

There are many counts of this clonotype. The gene calls are TRBV3-1 and TRBJ1-2; tentative D call: TRBD1 (6 bases). The CDR3 contains 12 residues. Germline V gene data show CDR1 as LGHDT and CDR2 as YNNKEL (reference sequence). V was cut by 8 bases and J by 5 bases, with 12 bases left in between. This CDR3 is CASGQLEYGYTF. The DNA for the CDR3 is TGTGCCAGCGGACAGCTAGAGTATGGCTACACCTTC. The full variable domain, its missing parts supplied by reference TRBV3-1 and TRBJ1-2, is DTAVSQTPKYLVTQMGNDKSIKCEQNLGHDTMYWYKQDSKKFLKIMFSYNNKELIINETVPNRFSPKSPDKAHLNLHINSLELGDSAVYFCASGQLEYGYTFGSGTRLTVV.

This clonotype showed up many times. The rearrangement links TRBV7-3 to TRBJ2-1; 8 positions match TRBD2. The CDR3 runs 15 residues. Unmatched junction bases numbered 8, after V lost 4 bases and J lost 6 bases. Per germline, CDR1 SGHTA and CDR2 FQGTGA. The DNA for the CDR3 is TGTGCCAGCAGCTCAAGGACTAGCAGGTCCAATGAGCAGTTCTTC. It translates to CASSSRTSRSNEQFF.

The chain employs TRBV29-1 and TRBJ2-7; a weak D match, TRBD2 (6 bases). Germline CDR1 is SQVTM and CDR2 is ANQGSEA. The CDR3 is 13 residues long. V lost 4 bases and J 2 bases, leaving 12 bases between the germline ends. The CDR3, as DNA: TGCAGCGTTGGGGGGGAGACAGCCTACGAGCAGTACTTC. As protein: CSVGGETAYEQYF.

The V gene is TRBV2, the J gene TRBJ2-1, with unresolved D. Germline lookup yields CDR1 SNHLY and CDR2 FYNNEI. The CDR3 spans 13 residues. V lost 6 bases to trimming and J lost 6 bases, with 12 bases between them. Here the CDR3 reads CASSVLSSNEQFF. DNA of the CDR3: TGTGCCAGCAGCGTACTTTCGAGCAATGAGCAGTTCTTC.

This clonotype was recorded at least ten times. The chain couples TRBV5-1 to TRBJ1-1, with D tentatively TRBD1 (5 bases). The CDR3 extends over 14 amino acids. Germline assignment: CDR1 SGHRS and CDR2 YFSETQ. V gave up 1 base and J gave up 3 bases, with 10 bases separating them. CDR3 sequence: CASSLRAGDTEAFF. The CDR3 DNA reads TGCGCCAGCAGCTTGCGCGCGGGGGACACTGAAGCTTTCTTT.

This clonotype has ten or more counts. This chain joins TRBV28 and TRBJ2-3; TRBD2 agrees at 11 bases. V was pared by 2 bases and J by 0 bases, with 7 bases of the junction left unmatched. CDR1 is MDHEN, CDR2 SYDVKM, per germline. The CDR3 totals 18 residues. For the CDR3, the DNA is TGTGCCAGCAGTTTAAGACTAGCGGGGCCCTCTAGCACAGATACGCAGTATTTT. This codes for CASSLRLAGPSSTDTQYF.

In its sample, this clonotype was seen a few times. The gene calls are TRBV29-1 and TRBJ1-1; 7 bases are shared with TRBD1. Germline trimming cut 6 bases from V and 1 base from J; bases unmatched to any gene: 11. Germline V gives CDR1 SQVTM, CDR2 ANQGSEA. The CDR3 is made up of 15 amino acids. The DNA for the CDR3 is TGCAGCGTCTCCCTCAGGGGACAGACGAACACTGAAGCTTTCTTT. Translating gives CSVSLRGQTNTEAFF.

This clonotype showed up many times. The chain has TRBV7-3 and TRBJ2-1; 8 bases fit TRBD2. Germline V CDR1 and CDR2: SGHTA, FQGTGA. J gave up 4 bases and V 5 bases, and 10 bases lay outside the gene matches. The CDR3 is 16 residues long. CDR3 in DNA: TGTGCCAGCAGCCCCGGGGGCGGGGGGCAATACAATGAGCAGTTCTTC. Translated: CASSPGGGGQYNEQFF. The complete variable domain, with remaining parts taken from reference TRBV7-3 and TRBJ2-1, reads GAGVSQTPSNKVTEKGKYVELRCDPISGHTALYWYRQSLGQGPEFLIYFQGTGAADDSGLPNDRFFAVRPEGSVSTLKIQRTERGDSAVYLCASSPGGGGQYNEQFFGPGTRLTVL.

This clonotype was counted at least ten times. The gene calls are TRBV20-1 and TRBJ2-7; 8 bases line up with TRBD1. J was trimmed by 3 bases and V by 2 bases; bases with no gene match: 6. Germline assignment: CDR1 DFQATT and CDR2 SNEGSKA (reference sequence). There are 14 residues in the CDR3. CDR3 coding DNA: TGCAGTGCTAGAAGTAACAGGGGGGACTACGAGCAGTACTTC. Translating it yields CSARSNRGDYEQYF.

This clonotype came up many times. The rearrangement links TRBV11-2 to TRBJ2-7, with TRBD2 identical over 7 bases. The trim removed 6 bases at V and 3 bases at J, leaving 11 bases unmatched. CDR1 SGHAT and CDR2 FQNNGV come from the germline V gene. CDR3 size: 15 residues. CDR3 sequence: CASSLGPPGGYEQYV. DNA of the CDR3: TGTGCCAGCAGTCTTGGGCCCCCGGGGGGCTACGAGCAGTACGTC.

This chain joins TRBV28 and TRBJ1-4; D is unclear. V lost 6 bases and J lost 8, with 7 bases in between. Germline loops: CDR1 MDHEN, CDR2 SYDVKM. This CDR3 has 11 amino acids. CDR3 sequence: CASSFREKLFF. CDR3 bases: TGTGCCAGCAGCTTCCGGGAAAAACTGTTTTTT.

In this sample, this clonotype turned up many times. The chain carries TRBV27 and TRBJ1-6; 9 nucleotides align to TRBD1. This CDR3 has 16 residues. Germline-derived CDR1 and CDR2 are MNHEY and SMNVEV (reference sequence). V lost 6 bases, J lost 10 bases, and 13 bases stayed unmatched. The CDR3 loop is CASSPAWDRVGSPLHF. The CDR3 DNA follows: TGTGCCAGCAGCCCAGCTTGGGACAGGGTGGGCTCACCCCTCCACTTT.

This clonotype came up many times. The rearrangement joins TRBV12-3 or TRBV12-4 to TRBJ2-7; 12 nucleotides agree with TRBD1. V lost 7 bases to trimming and J lost 6 bases; unmatched junction nucleotides: 7. The CDR3 totals 14 residues. Here the CDR3 reads CASTGTGGLREQYF. The CDR3 nucleotides read TGTGCCAGCACTGGGACAGGGGGCTTGCGCGAGCAGTACTTC.

This clonotype was observed at least ten times. The V and J genes are TRBV2 and TRBJ1-1; the D is unclear. CDR1 and CDR2 from the germline V gene are SNHLY and FYNNEI. Trimming left V 8 bases short and J 4 bases short, with 14 bases between. CDR3 size: 13 residues. The DNA for the CDR3 is TGTGCCAGCTCCATCGGCGCGAGCACTGAAGCTTTCTTT. Protein product: CASSIGASTEAFF.

This clonotype was recorded at least ten times. The CDR3 nucleotides read TGTGCCATCACCGTTTATCCAGGACCGCGTCCGTTTGGCTACGAGCAGTACGTC. Translation gives CAITVYPGPRPFGYEQYV. This sequence joins TRBV10-3 and TRBJ2-7; D not certain. The CDR3 loop spans 18 amino acids. V shed 7 bases and J shed 3 bases, with 28 bases lying between them. CDR1 is ENHRY, CDR2 SYGVKD, per germline.

Ten or more counts support this clonotype. One end of the junction does not line up with germline, which may come from a read error. In nucleotides, the CDR3 is TGTGCCAGCAGTTTGGGATCCTCAGGGGCGGGTCAGCCCCAGCATTTT. Translated: CASSLGSSGAGQPQHF. The chain has TRBV5-6 and TRBJ1-5, with D tentatively TRBD1 (6 bases). Germline lookup yields CDR1 SGHDT and CDR2 YYEEEE. The CDR3 consists of 16 residues.

In this sample, this clonotype turned up a few times. This rearrangement joins TRBV7-9 to TRBJ1-1; D might be TRBD1 (6 bases). The germline V gene encodes CDR1 SEHNR and CDR2 FQNEAQ (reference sequence). Trimming took 1 base from V and 4 from J, leaving 16 bases between them. This CDR3 region has 16 residues. DNA of the CDR3: TGTGCCAGCAGCTTAGTTGGCAGGGGTTCTGCCACTGAAGCTTTCTTT. It yields the protein CASSLVGRGSATEAFF.

This clonotype was recorded at least ten times. Here the CDR3 DNA reads TGTGCCAGCTCACCCCAGGGATCCCTGGAGACCCAGTACTTC. Encoded protein: CASSPQGSLETQYF. V and J are TRBV18 and TRBJ2-5, with D perhaps TRBD1 (5 bases). The CDR3 runs to 14 residues. The V end lost 3 bases, the J end lost 5 bases, and 13 bases lay between the germline ends. Germline assignment: CDR1 KGHSH and CDR2 LQKENI.

The rearrangement links TRBV28 to TRBJ1-5, with a possible D match to TRBD1 (5 bases). CDR3 length: 13 amino acids. CDR1 MDHEN and CDR2 SYDVKM come from the germline V gene. Trimming stripped 5 bases from V and 4 bases from J, with 9 bases between. The CDR3, as DNA: TGTGCCAGCAGTGACAGTCTAAATCAGCCCCAGCATTTT. It encodes CASSDSLNQPQHF.

This clonotype was counted many times. This sequence joins TRBV5-4 and TRBJ2-7; TRBD1 aligns across 11 bases. This CDR3 contains 14 residues. J was trimmed by 9 bases and V by 4 bases; bases with no gene match: 9. Looked up from germline, CDR1 is SGHNT and CDR2 is YYREEE (reference sequence). The CDR3 coding sequence is TGTGCCAGCAGCGACAGGACAGGGGGCGAACCGCAGTACGTC. This sequence encodes CASSDRTGGEPQYV.

At least ten counts were recorded for this clonotype. The V gene is TRBV10-3, the J gene TRBJ1-1; a possible D gene is TRBD1 (5 bases). Germline CDR1 reads ENHRY; CDR2 reads SYGVKD. This CDR3 is 14 amino acids long. V lost 7 bases, J lost 1 base, and 13 bases lay in between. The CDR3: CAITRDAGNTEAFF. CDR3 nucleotides: TGTGCCATCACCAGGGATGCCGGGAACACTGAAGCTTTCTTT.

Turning to this clonotype: This may come from a read error, since a much larger clone is one base off. J is TRBJ1-1 and V is TRBV6-5; D gene unclear. The CDR3 covers 13 residues. Per the germline V gene, CDR1 is MNHEY and CDR2 is SVGAGI. Between the trimmed V and J ends, which lost 0 bases and 3 bases, there was a span of 5 bases. CDR3 bases: TGTGCCAGCAGTTACTCGAGACACACTGAAGCTTTCTTT. It is translated as CASSYSRHTEAFF.